These 6 T cell receptor beta chains came from one sample sequenced in a study of control samples from healthy donors and cancer patients. Sequencing used immunoSEQ multiplex PCR; TCRdb keeps in-frame clones, though not all of them. The sample contains approximately 220,000 clones, about 94% of which appear only once. The specimen was blood. The receptors originated from a man aged 50 or older in good health.

V usage is TRBV7-3 and J usage is TRBJ2-1; D unresolved. The CDR3 covers 14 residues. V lost 1 base and J 2 bases, leaving 6 bases between the germline ends. CDR1 SGHTA and CDR2 FQGTGA come from the germline V gene. DNA of the CDR3: TGTGCCAGCAGCTTAAGCGCCACCTACAATGAGCAGTTCTTC. It is translated as CASSLSATYNEQFF.

This sequence joins TRBV5-1 and TRBJ1-1; D gene unclear. The germline CDR1 and CDR2 sequences are SGHRS and YFSETQ. The CDR3 runs to 15 residues. V lost 3 bases and J 5 bases, leaving 17 bases between the germline ends. The CDR3: CASSYNNGLGTEAFF. CDR3 in DNA: TGCGCCAGCAGCTACAATAACGGGCTAGGAACTGAAGCTTTCTTT.

The J gene is TRBJ2-3, the V gene TRBV10-1; 9 positions agree with TRBD2. Germline V gives CDR1 WNHNN, CDR2 SYGVQD (reference sequence). J was trimmed by 5 bases and V by 4 bases; bases with no gene match: 4. The CDR3 spans 14 residues. CDR3 sequence reads: CASSGGGAGDTQYF. As DNA, the CDR3 is TGCGCCAGCAGTGGCGGGGGGGCCGGAGATACGCAGTATTTT.

This clone was seen just once. The chain recombines TRBV3-1 (or the pseudogene TRBV3-2) with TRBJ2-5; D gene ambiguous. V dropped 5 bases and J dropped 4 bases, with 5 bases sitting between them. Germline loops: CDR1 LGHDT, CDR2 YNNKEL (reference sequence). The CDR3 totals 11 residues. The CDR3 bases are TGTGCCAGCAGCTTGCGAGAGACCCAGTACTTC. Its protein product is CASSLRETQYF.

This chain joins TRBV11-3 and TRBJ2-3; D gene unclear. V was pared by 2 bases and J by 5 bases, with 8 bases between. Germline V gene lookup returns CDR1 SGHNT and CDR2 YENEEA. This CDR3 has 13 amino acids. CDR3 loop: CASSLRWGDTQYF. In DNA form, the CDR3 reads TGTGCCAGCAGCTTACGGTGGGGAGATACGCAGTATTTT.

This clone was counted once. The chain uses TRBV3-1 (or the pseudogene TRBV3-2) and TRBJ2-7, with TRBD1 matching 8 bases. The germline CDR1 and CDR2 sequences are LGHDT and YNNKEL (reference sequence). CDR3 length: 14 amino acids. J gave up 6 bases and V 1 base, and 5 bases lay outside the gene matches. In DNA, the CDR3 is TGTGCCAGCAGCCAAGCTACAGGGGGTTCCGAGCAGTACTTC. Amino acid sequence: CASSQATGGSEQYF.